Given below is one TCR beta chain in context. Its specificity is not known. This sample is part of a study of T cell responses to AZD1222 COVID-19 vaccine. Study outcomes and limitations: Close to half of spike-specific TCRs reportedly recognize unmutated variant regions.

Trimming took 6 bases from V and 4 from J, leaving 13 bases between them. The CDR3 consists of 15 residues. The germline gives CDR1 LNHDA, CDR2 SQIVND (reference sequence). Generated by immunoSEQ multiplex PCR, the TCRdb table keeps only in-frame clones and is missing some. The table has about 120,000 clones, about nine tenths seen once. This specimen was peripheral blood, taken 28 days after the second dose of the MenACWY control vaccine. The chain couples TRBV19 to TRBJ2-6; perhaps D is TRBD1 or TRBD2 (5 bases each). This clonotype was sampled from an adult who received the MenACWY meningococcal vaccine as a control. The CDR3 DNA is TGTGCCAGTAGCCCCCTTGGGACCGGGGCCAACGTCCTGACTTTC. Protein product: CASSPLGTGANVLTF.